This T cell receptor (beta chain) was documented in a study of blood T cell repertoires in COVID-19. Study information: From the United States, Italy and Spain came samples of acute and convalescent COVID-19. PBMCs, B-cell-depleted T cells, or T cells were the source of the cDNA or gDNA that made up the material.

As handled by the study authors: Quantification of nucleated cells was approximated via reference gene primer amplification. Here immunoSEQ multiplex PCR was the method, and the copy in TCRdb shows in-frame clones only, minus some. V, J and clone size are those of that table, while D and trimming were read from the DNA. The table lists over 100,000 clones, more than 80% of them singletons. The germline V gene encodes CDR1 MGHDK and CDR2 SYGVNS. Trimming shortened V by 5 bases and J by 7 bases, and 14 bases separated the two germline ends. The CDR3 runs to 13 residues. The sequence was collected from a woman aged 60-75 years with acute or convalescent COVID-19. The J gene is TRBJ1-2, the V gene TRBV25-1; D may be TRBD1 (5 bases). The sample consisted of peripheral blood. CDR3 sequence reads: CASSLREGSGYTF. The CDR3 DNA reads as TGTGCCAGCAGTCTCAGGGAAGGCTCTGGCTACACCTTC.